A selection of T cell receptor beta chains follows, all from one sample in a study of response to subunit inactivated influenza vaccine. TCRdb ran MiXCR on the RT-PCR reads and lists one entry per CDR3 protein. The sample contains over 300,000 distinct CDR3 sequences, 20% to 25% of which appear only once. Source: PBMCs from blood, taken less than 22 months after vaccination. These TCRs come from a man aged 50-75 years who received an inactivated influenza vaccine. Both conserved end residues are trimmed from each CDR3. Each record gives: CDR3 protein, V gene, J gene.

SARDLSQGIEKLF	TRBV20-1	TRBJ1-4
ASSQDRIETQY	TRBV4-1	TRBJ2-5
ASSLGAGQFLEQY	TRBV27	TRBJ2-7
SGHGTSSYNEQF	TRBV20-1	TRBJ2-1
AISEGTGNTGELF	TRBV10-3	TRBJ2-2
SARILSRTSGGGETQY	TRBV20-1	TRBJ2-5
SARVPGKETQY	TRBV20-1	TRBJ2-5
ASSSGLAGGYNEQF	TRBV5-5	TRBJ2-1
ASSLEARGAYGYT	TRBV5-5	TRBJ1-2
ASSLPGQAGNEQF	TRBV5-6	TRBJ2-1
ASSDSKETQY	TRBV6-2/TRBV6-3	TRBJ2-5
ASSPDLGNQPQH	TRBV5-4	TRBJ1-5
ASRGASGNDNEQF	TRBV11-1	TRBJ2-1
ASSYRWLAGGEEQF	TRBV28	TRBJ2-1
ASSQDILAGGPNEQF	TRBV3-1	TRBJ2-1
ASSSDTNTEAF	TRBV7-2	TRBJ1-1
ASSAGHGEGYEQY	TRBV9	TRBJ2-7
ASSYSIPRVPPSGANVLT	TRBV6-2/TRBV6-3	TRBJ2-6
ASSLKQGSEQY	TRBV18	TRBJ2-7
ASSPGQQNYGYT	TRBV5-1	TRBJ1-2
SARDLGFPEQF	TRBV20-1	TRBJ2-1
ATSSWTEDPPYEQY	TRBV15	TRBJ2-7
ASSLRTNEYWDTQY	TRBV4-1	TRBJ2-3
ASRTGGNEQY	TRBV6-6	TRBJ2-7
ASSLMGAETQY	TRBV7-3	TRBJ2-5
ASSQAGGAGTQY	TRBV4-2	TRBJ2-3
ASSRGGRDTQY	TRBV11-2	TRBJ2-3
SARAIEGTYEQF	TRBV20-1	TRBJ2-1
ASSPRPGTTEKLF	TRBV12-3/TRBV12-4	TRBJ1-4
SANRGSRNTEAF	TRBV20-1	TRBJ1-1
ASTLGGIGANNQPQH	TRBV7-2	TRBJ1-5
SAGQRMNTEAF	TRBV29-1	TRBJ1-1
ASRRGQGANYGYT	TRBV6-2/TRBV6-3	TRBJ1-2
ASSIRDRGLSNQPQH	TRBV5-6	TRBJ1-5
SARGQVNHNSPLH	TRBV20-1	TRBJ1-6
ASKGAMTEAF	TRBV6-2/TRBV6-3	TRBJ1-1